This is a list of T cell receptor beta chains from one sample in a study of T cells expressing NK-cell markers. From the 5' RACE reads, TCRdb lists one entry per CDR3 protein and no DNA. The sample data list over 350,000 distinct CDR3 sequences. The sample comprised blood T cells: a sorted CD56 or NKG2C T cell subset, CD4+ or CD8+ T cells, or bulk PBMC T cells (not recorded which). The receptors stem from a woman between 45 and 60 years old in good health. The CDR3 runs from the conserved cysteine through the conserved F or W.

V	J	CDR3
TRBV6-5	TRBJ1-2	CASSQSDRDYGYTF
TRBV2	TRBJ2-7	CATRSMIYEQYF
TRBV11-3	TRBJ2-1	CASSLLDRRHNEQFF
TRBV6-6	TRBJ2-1	CASRLGGSRDEQFF
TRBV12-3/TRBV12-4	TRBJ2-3	CASASPPTDTQYF
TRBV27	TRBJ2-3	CASKFLAGGTDTQYF
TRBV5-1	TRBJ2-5	CASSPTSSRETQYF
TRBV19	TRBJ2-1	CASSIGARTYNEQFF
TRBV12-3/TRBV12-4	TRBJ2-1	CAVGLGSHNEQFF
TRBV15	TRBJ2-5	CATDQGAYQETQYF
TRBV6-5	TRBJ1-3	CASTQGVTGNTIYF
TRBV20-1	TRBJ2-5	CSASGGKEETQYF
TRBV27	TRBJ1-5	CASSLGQLPNQPQHF
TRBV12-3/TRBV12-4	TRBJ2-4	CASSYSVLAKNIQYF
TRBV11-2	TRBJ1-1	CASSSTAFMNTEAFF
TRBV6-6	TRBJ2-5	CASSYFTDYTLSQETQYF
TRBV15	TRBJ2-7	CATSREVSSYEQYF
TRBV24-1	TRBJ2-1	CATSLSNRQFF
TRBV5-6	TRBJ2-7	CASSLAQTGNYEQYF
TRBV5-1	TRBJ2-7	CASSARAGFPYEQYF
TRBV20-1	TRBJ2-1	CSAMTSGRTNNEQFF
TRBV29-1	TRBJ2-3	CSGAEGTDTQYF
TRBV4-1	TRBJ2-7	CASSHIFREGTYEQYF
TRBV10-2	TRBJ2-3	CASSEGRVPSTDTQYF
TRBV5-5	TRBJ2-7	CASSPFLNYEQYF
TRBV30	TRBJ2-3	CAWSRRTGGQDTQYF
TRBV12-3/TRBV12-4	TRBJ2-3	CASSWTGGADTQYF
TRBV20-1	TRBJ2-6	CSASGTDGRWANVLTF
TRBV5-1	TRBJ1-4	CASSVTTGVREKLFF
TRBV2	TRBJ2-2	CASSEAPPEVGELFF
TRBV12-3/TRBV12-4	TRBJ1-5	CASSLSKETISGRSPQHF
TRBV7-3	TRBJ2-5	CASSEQGAQGGPQYF
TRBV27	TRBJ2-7	CASSSSGFEQYF
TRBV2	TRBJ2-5	CASSEGPRTPMETQYF
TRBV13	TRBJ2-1	CASSLLRLNVGDNEQFF
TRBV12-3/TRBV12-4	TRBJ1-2	CASSGQNYGYTF
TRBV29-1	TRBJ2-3	CSVDGQISGGTDTQYF
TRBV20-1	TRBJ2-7	CSARGGESYEQYF
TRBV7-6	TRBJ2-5	CASSLGGLAGGQETQYF
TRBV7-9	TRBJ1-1	CASSLAAGGGTEAFF
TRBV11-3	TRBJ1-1	CASSPSLYGDTEAFF
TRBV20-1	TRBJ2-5	CSAVPGLAGTEETQYF
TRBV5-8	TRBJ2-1	CASTAGLAAYNEQFF
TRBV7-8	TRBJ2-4	CASSLSSQIQYF
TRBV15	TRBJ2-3	CATSRDRIPSTDTQYF
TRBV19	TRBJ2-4	CASSRQGARAKNIQYF
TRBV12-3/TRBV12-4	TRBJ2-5	CASSLGLAGGVKETQYF
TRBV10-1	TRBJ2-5	CASSEKRQGVGQYF
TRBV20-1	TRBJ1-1	CSVQQGASGPEAFF
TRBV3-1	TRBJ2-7	CASSQGGRRNSYEQYF
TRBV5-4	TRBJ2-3	CDRTSGIEDTQYF
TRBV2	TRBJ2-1	CASSEVSGTYNEQFF
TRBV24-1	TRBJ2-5	CATSDPGLAGETQYF
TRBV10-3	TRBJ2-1	CAISKDRGGEQFF
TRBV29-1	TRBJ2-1	CSVWVTGNEQFF
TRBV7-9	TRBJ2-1	CASSYKEGGFFEQFF
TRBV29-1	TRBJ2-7	CSALLTANYEQYF